This T cell receptor (beta chain) was found in a study of cytomegalovirus exposure and HLA in healthy donors. 13 Jbeta primers and 60 Vbeta primers were used for the PCR. Generated by immunoSEQ multiplex PCR, the TCRdb table keeps only in-frame clones and is missing some. The sample has fewer than 250,000 clones; over 80% are singletons. Overall study findings and caveats: Analysis performed later found 16,000 or so TCR beta sequences associated with HLA alleles at 0.05 false discovery rate.

On this clone itself: Its antigen is unidentified.

Germline CDR1 SGHTA, CDR2 FQGTGA. This CDR3 comprises 13 residues. The V and J ends lost 0 bases and 11 bases respectively, with 13 bases between them. The rearrangement joins TRBV7-3 to TRBJ1-1; D remains ambiguous. The receptor comes from a woman aged 45-65 years in good health and CMV-seropositive. The sequencing sample was made of PBMCs. CDR3 sequence (DNA): TGTGCCAGCAGCTTAACGGGCGGGGTTGACGCTTTCTTT. Amino acids: CASSLTGGVDAFF.